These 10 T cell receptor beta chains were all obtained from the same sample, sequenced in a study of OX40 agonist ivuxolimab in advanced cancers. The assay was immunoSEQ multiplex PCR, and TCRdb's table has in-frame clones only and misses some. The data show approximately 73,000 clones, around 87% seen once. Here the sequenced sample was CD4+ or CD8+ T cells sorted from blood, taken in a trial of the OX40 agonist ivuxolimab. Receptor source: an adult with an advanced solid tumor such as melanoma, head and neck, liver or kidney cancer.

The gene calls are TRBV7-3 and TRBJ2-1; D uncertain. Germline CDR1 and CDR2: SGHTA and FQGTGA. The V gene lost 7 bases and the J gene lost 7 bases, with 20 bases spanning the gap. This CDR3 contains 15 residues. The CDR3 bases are TGTGCCAGCACCCCCCCAAACCCGACGGAGAATGAGCAGTTCTTC. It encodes CASTPPNPTENEQFF.

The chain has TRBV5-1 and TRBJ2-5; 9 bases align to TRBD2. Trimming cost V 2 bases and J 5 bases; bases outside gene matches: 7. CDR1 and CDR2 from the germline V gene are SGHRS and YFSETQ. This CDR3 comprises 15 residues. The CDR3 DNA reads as TGCGCCAGCAGCTTCGGCGGGGGGGGCCGGGAGACCCAGTACTTC. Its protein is CASSFGGGGRETQYF.

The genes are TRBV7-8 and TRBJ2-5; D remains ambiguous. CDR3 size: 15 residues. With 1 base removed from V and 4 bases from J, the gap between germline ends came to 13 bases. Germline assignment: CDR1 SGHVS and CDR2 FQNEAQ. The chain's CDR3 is CASSLGLVRRETQYF. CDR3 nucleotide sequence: TGTGCCAGCAGCTTAGGCCTAGTGCGTCGAGAGACCCAGTACTTC.

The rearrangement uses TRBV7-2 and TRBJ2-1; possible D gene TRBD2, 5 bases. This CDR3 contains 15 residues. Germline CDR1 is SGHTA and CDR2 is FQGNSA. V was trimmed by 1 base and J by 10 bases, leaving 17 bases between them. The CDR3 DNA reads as TGTGCCAGCAGCTTAGTGTTCTCCCCTACGGGAGAGCAGTTCTTC. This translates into CASSLVFSPTGEQFF. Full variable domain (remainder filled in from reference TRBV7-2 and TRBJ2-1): GAGVSQSPSNKVTEKGKDVELRCDPISGHTALYWYRQSLGQGLEFLIYFQGNSAPDKSGLPSDRFSAERTGGSVSTLTIQRTQQEDSAVYLCASSLVFSPTGEQFFGPGTRLTVL.

CDR3 sequence (DNA): TGTGCCAGTAGTCAAGGGTTGACAGGGAATCAGCCCCAGCATTTT. This translates into CASSQGLTGNQPQHF. The rearrangement joins TRBV19 to TRBJ1-5, with TRBD1 identical over 7 bases. The CDR3 length is 15 residues. The germline V gene has CDR1 LNHDA and CDR2 SQIVND (reference sequence). The J segment lost 4 bases and the V segment lost 5 bases, leaving 8 bases of the junction unmatched.

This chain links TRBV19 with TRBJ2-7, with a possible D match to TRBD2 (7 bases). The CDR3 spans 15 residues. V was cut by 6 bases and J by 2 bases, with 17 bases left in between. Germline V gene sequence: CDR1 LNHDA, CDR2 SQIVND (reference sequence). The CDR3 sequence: CASRISGGYTYEQYF. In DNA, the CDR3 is TGTGCCAGTAGAATATCGGGGGGCTATACCTACGAGCAGTACTTC.

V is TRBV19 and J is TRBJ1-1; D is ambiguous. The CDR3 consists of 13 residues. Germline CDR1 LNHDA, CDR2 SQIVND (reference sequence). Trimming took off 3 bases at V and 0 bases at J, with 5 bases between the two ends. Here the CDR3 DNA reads TGTGCCAGTAGTATTAAGATGAACACTGAAGCTTTCTTT. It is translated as CASSIKMNTEAFF.

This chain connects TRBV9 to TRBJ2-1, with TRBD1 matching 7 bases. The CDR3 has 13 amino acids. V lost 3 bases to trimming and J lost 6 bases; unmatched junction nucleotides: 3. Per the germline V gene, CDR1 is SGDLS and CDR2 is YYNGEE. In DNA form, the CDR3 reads TGTGCCAGCAGCGCGGGACAGATCAATGAGCAGTTCTTC. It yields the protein CASSAGQINEQFF. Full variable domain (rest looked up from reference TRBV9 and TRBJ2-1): DSGVTQTPKHLITATGQRVTLRCSPRSGDLSVYWYQQSLDQGLQFLIQYYNGEERAKGNILERFSAQQFPDLHSELNLSSLELGDSALYFCASSAGQINEQFFGPGTRLTVL.

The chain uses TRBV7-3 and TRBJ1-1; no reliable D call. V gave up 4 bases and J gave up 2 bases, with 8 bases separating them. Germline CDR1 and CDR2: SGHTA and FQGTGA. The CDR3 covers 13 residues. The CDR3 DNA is TGTGCCAGCAGCTCCGGCGGTAACACTGAAGCTTTCTTT. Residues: CASSSGGNTEAFF.

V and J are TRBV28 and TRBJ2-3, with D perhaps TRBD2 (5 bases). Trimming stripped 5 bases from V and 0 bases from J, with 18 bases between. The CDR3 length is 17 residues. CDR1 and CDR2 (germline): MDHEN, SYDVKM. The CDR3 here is CASSVITGSSSTDTQYF. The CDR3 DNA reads TGTGCCAGCAGTGTGATTACGGGGAGTTCTAGCACAGATACGCAGTATTTT. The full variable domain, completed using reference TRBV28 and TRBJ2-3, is DVKVTQSSRYLVKRTGEKVFLECVQDMDHENMFWYRQDPGLGLRLIYFSYDVKMKEKGDIPEGYSVSREKKERFSLILESASTNQTSMYLCASSVITGSSSTDTQYFGPGTRLTVL.